These T cell receptor beta chains were read from a single sample in a study of T cells in Graves' hyperthyroidism and ophthalmopathy. TCRdb re-derived calls from the multiplex PCR reads in MiXCR, one entry per CDR3 protein. The sample gives about 290,000 distinct CDR3 sequences, 15% to 20% of which show up once; about 50% is in the top ten. Sequences were obtained from blood. The receptors here all came from a woman aged 60-70 years with Graves' ophthalmopathy. The CDR3 runs from the conserved cysteine through the conserved F or W.

>TRBV20-1|TRBJ2-7
CSASEGGGEQYF
>TRBV4-2|TRBJ1-1
CASSQIGRTEAFF
>TRBV20-1|TRBJ2-1
CSATKGEWNNEQFF
>TRBV20-1|TRBJ2-1
CSPQASGRSRAYNEQFF
>TRBV7-2|TRBJ1-1
CASRSGVNTEAFF
>TRBV7-6|TRBJ1-5
CASSLGAGGDNQPQHF
>TRBV6-1|TRBJ2-7
CASSEKARVDYEQYF
>TRBV12-3/TRBV12-4|TRBJ2-1
CASSPTTSGNYNEQFF
>TRBV10-1|TRBJ2-2
CASSDGRGNTRELFF
>TRBV7-3|TRBJ2-3
CASSRYSGSADTQYF